Following are 24 T cell receptor beta chains from one sample sequenced in a study of shared clonotypes between healthy human individuals (dated by TCRdb to about 2020). CD8 naive samples consisted of CD45RO-negative cells that were positively selected for CCR7, yielding a CD45RA+CCR7+ population without TemRA cells. Library generation was performed with the immunoSEQ multiplex PCR assay. What TCRdb holds here is the immuneACCESS table cut down to in-frame rearrangements. Part of the clones is not present; checked against another copy, under half of the missing clones reflect an unresolved V gene, and the others are unexplained. This sample is represented by some 2 million clones; less than 95% of them were singletons. The ten largest clones take up 0.9% to 1.3% of the sample. Sequenced sample: naive CD8+ T cells sorted from blood. The cell subset or site label corresponds to: CD45RA+CCR7+. The receptors were gathered from a man aged 18 to 30 in good health.

As concerns this clone: The junction departs from the called germline gene at one end, perhaps through a read error. V usage is TRBV28 and J usage is TRBJ2-1; D is uncertain. Germline-derived CDR1 and CDR2 are MDHEN and SYDVKM. The length of the CDR3 is 14 residues. The DNA of the CDR3 is TGTGCAAGCAATGTATTTGGGGAAGTTGATGAGCAGTTCTTC. It yields the protein CASNVFGEVDEQFF.

The chain joins TRBV28 to TRBJ2-5; 8 bases align to TRBD1. The CDR3 consists of 17 residues. Trimming at V came to 6 bases and at J to 2 bases, leaving 14 bases not matched to a gene. Germline CDR1 MDHEN, CDR2 SYDVKM. The CDR3 bases are TGTGCCAGCAGCCCTGGGACAGGAGGTGGGATGCAAGAGACCCAGTACTTC. Encoded protein: CASSPGTGGGMQETQYF.

The gene calls are TRBV7-9 and TRBJ2-7, with D maybe TRBD2 (6 bases). CDR1 is SEHNR and CDR2 is FQNEAQ in the germline V gene (reference sequence). This CDR3 has 13 amino acids. V was clipped by 1 base and J by 4 bases, with 8 bases between them. DNA of the CDR3: TGTGCCAGCAGCTTAGACGGGAGATACGAGCAGTACTTC. Protein: CASSLDGRYEQYF.

This clone appeared a single time. This chain uses TRBV9 with TRBJ1-2, with a possible D match to TRBD1 (5 bases). CDR3 length: 14 residues. Germline values: CDR1 SGDLS, CDR2 YYNGEE. Trimming removed 4 bases from V and 4 bases from J, with 14 bases in between. This CDR3 is CASSPGTEIYGYTF. CDR3 DNA: TGTGCCAGCAGCCCTGGGACGGAAATCTATGGCTACACCTTC.

J is TRBJ1-5 and V is TRBV9; D not certain. Germline lookup yields CDR1 SGDLS and CDR2 YYNGEE. V was shortened by 3 bases and J by 4 bases, with 14 bases between the two germline ends. The CDR3 has 15 amino acids. This chain's CDR3 is CASSGEGSGNQPQHF. The CDR3 DNA reads as TGTGCCAGCAGCGGAGAGGGTAGTGGGAATCAGCCCCAGCATTTT.

This clone was seen only once. The chain is built from TRBV4-1 and TRBJ2-2, with TRBD2 matching 7 bases. Germline assignment: CDR1 MGHRA and CDR2 YSYEKL. The CDR3 runs to 15 residues. Trimming cost V 4 bases and J 6 bases; bases outside gene matches: 8. For the CDR3, the DNA is TGCGCCAGCAGCCTTGAGGTCCGGGGGGCCGGGGAGCTGTTTTTT. This gives the protein CASSLEVRGAGELFF.

This chain links TRBV4-1 with TRBJ2-7, with TRBD2 matching 12 bases. Per the germline V gene, CDR1 is MGHRA and CDR2 is YSYEKL. This CDR3 has 15 amino acids. Trimming removed 4 bases from V and 3 bases from J; junction bases left unmatched: 4. The CDR3 region has the DNA TGCGCCAGCAGCCCTATACTAGCGGGAGGCTACGAGCAGTACTTC. It translates to CASSPILAGGYEQYF.

The rearrangement joins TRBV4-1 to TRBJ2-7; 7 nucleotides match TRBD2. The CDR3 spans 15 residues. Germline CDR1 is MGHRA and CDR2 is YSYEKL. J was trimmed by 3 bases and V by 4 bases; bases with no gene match: 9. This CDR3 is CASSPRDYSDYEQYF. The CDR3, as DNA: TGCGCCAGCAGCCCCCGGGACTACTCAGACTACGAGCAGTACTTC.

This chain uses TRBV7-9 with TRBJ2-5; TRBD2 matches 8 bases. Germline CDR1 SEHNR, CDR2 FQNEAQ (reference sequence). The J segment lost 1 base and the V segment lost 5 bases, leaving 6 bases of the junction unmatched. This CDR3 region has 15 residues. The CDR3 region is CASSPPTSVQETQYF. The CDR3 nucleotides are TGTGCCAGCAGCCCTCCGACTAGCGTCCAAGAGACCCAGTACTTC.

A note on this clone: Other DNA sequences from this sample encode an identical CDR3 as well. This chain joins TRBV6-5 and TRBJ1-5, with 10 bases fitting TRBD1. CDR1 and CDR2 (germline): MNHEY, SVGAGI. This CDR3 has 14 residues. V shed 4 bases, J shed 7 bases, and the junction held 4 bases outside the gene matches. In DNA, the CDR3 is TGTGCCAGCAGTTCCGGGACAGGGGTGCAGCCCCAGCATTTT. This sequence encodes CASSSGTGVQPQHF.

The chain uses TRBV6-5 and TRBJ1-2, with D uncertain. Germline V gene lookup returns CDR1 MNHEY and CDR2 SVGAGI. The CDR3 spans 13 residues. The V end was cut by 3 bases, the J end by 6 bases, with 11 bases between. CDR3 nucleotide sequence: TGTGCCAGCAGTTATGGTGAGGCGGATGGCTACACCTTC. Amino acid sequence: CASSYGEADGYTF.

CDR3 in amino acids: CASSSALGMNTEAFF. The CDR3 bases are TGTGCCAGCAGCTCGGCCCTGGGAATGAACACTGAAGCTTTCTTT. V usage is TRBV7-9 and J usage is TRBJ1-1; D not resolved. Germline CDR1 reads SEHNR; CDR2 reads FQNEAQ (reference sequence). Trimming left V 4 bases short and J 0 bases short, with 12 bases between. CDR3 length: 15 residues.

The V call is TRBV4-2, the J call TRBJ1-2; the D is unclear. The V and J ends lost 4 bases and 3 bases respectively, with 15 bases between them. Germline V gene sequence: CDR1 LGHNA, CDR2 YNFKEQ. This CDR3 region has 15 residues. CDR3 coding DNA: TGTGCCAGCAGCCCCATGACGGAGCAGGACTATGGCTACACCTTC. Its protein is CASSPMTEQDYGYTF.

This clone was observed once. The V gene is TRBV4-1, the J gene TRBJ2-1, with 8 positions matching TRBD2. The CDR3 loop spans 14 amino acids. Germline trimming cut 3 bases from V and 4 bases from J; bases unmatched to any gene: 2. Germline-derived CDR1 and CDR2 are MGHRA and YSYEKL. CDR3 nucleotides: TGCGCCAGCAGCCACAGCGGGAGTTACAATGAGCAGTTCTTC. This codes for CASSHSGSYNEQFF.

This clone showed up just once. The chain carries TRBV5-1 and TRBJ2-7; 12 nucleotides match TRBD1. The CDR3 covers 16 residues. V gave up 4 bases and J gave up 3 bases; unmatched junction bases: 8. Germline V gene data show CDR1 as SGHRS and CDR2 as YFSETQ. CDR3 region: CASSGEGQGARYEQYF. For the CDR3, the DNA is TGCGCCAGCAGCGGAGAGGGACAGGGGGCGCGCTACGAGCAGTACTTC.

The CDR3 coding sequence is TGTGCCATCGGCCTACCCAGCTCCTACGAGCAGTACTTC. Its translation: CAIGLPSSYEQYF. J is TRBJ2-7 and V is TRBV10-3; no definite D call. The CDR3 spans 13 residues. V lost 8 bases, J lost 0 bases, and 11 bases lay in between. Germline CDR1 reads ENHRY; CDR2 reads SYGVKD.

V usage is TRBV10-3 and J usage is TRBJ2-7; 7 bases map to TRBD2. The CDR3 sequence is 11 residues long. The germline gives CDR1 ENHRY, CDR2 SYGVKD. This CDR3 is CSHGEGNEQYF. CDR3 DNA: TGTTCCCACGGGGAGGGCAACGAGCAGTACTTC.

V is TRBV7-2 and J is TRBJ2-2; 9 nucleotides line up with TRBD2. V was pared by 3 bases and J by 7 bases, with 15 bases of the junction left unmatched. Germline values: CDR1 SGHTA, CDR2 FQGNSA. The CDR3 runs 18 residues. The CDR3 region is CASSLGPTGTSLFGELFF. The CDR3 nucleotides read TGTGCCAGCAGCTTGGGCCCGACCGGGACTAGCTTATTCGGGGAGCTGTTTTTT.

V and J are TRBV19 and TRBJ2-7, with unresolved D. Germline V gene lookup returns CDR1 LNHDA and CDR2 SQIVND (reference sequence). V was shortened by 1 base and J by 4 bases, with 8 bases between the two germline ends. CDR3 length equals 13 residues. The CDR3 is CASSIVWPYEQYF. CDR3 DNA: TGTGCCAGTAGTATAGTGTGGCCTTACGAGCAGTACTTC.

This chain uses TRBV19 with TRBJ1-2; 8 bases align to TRBD1. CDR3 length equals 15 residues. V lost 5 bases to trimming and J lost 8 bases; unmatched junction nucleotides: 13. Germline loops: CDR1 LNHDA, CDR2 SQIVND (reference sequence). The CDR3 bases are TGTGCCAGTAGTGCAACAGGGGGTACGTTCGGCGGCTACACCTTC. Protein sequence: CASSATGGTFGGYTF. Complete variable domain (other parts from reference TRBV19 and TRBJ1-2): DGGITQSPKYLFRKEGQNVTLSCEQNLNHDAMYWYRQDPGQGLRLIYYSQIVNDFQKGDIAEGYSVSREKKESFPLTVTSAQKNPTAFYLCASSATGGTFGGYTFGSGTRLTVV.

The V gene is TRBV15, the J gene TRBJ2-7, with a possible D match to TRBD1 (6 bases). The germline V gene has CDR1 LNHNV and CDR2 YYDKDF (reference sequence). Trimming took off 0 bases at V and 9 bases at J, with 21 bases between the two ends. This CDR3 comprises 16 residues. CDR3 amino acids: CATSRDGGTGLTVQYF. CDR3 DNA: TGTGCCACCAGCAGAGATGGAGGAACAGGGCTTACAGTGCAGTACTTC.

The CDR3 DNA reads as TGTGCCAGAAGCCCTGGGGGGACTAGCGGGAGGTACTCCTACAATGAGCAGTTCTTC. Translation gives CARSPGGTSGRYSYNEQFF. This chain links TRBV5-3 with TRBJ2-1; TRBD2 agrees at 15 bases. TRBV5-3 is flagged as an ORF with uncertain function. The CDR3 runs to 19 residues. V lost 4 bases, J lost 0 bases, and 8 bases stayed unmatched.

The rearrangement joins TRBV27 to TRBJ1-6; no definite D call. Trimming removed 5 bases at V and 2 bases at J, with 16 bases between. Germline V gene sequence: CDR1 MNHEY, CDR2 SMNVEV (reference sequence). This CDR3 spans 17 amino acids. CDR3 in DNA: TGTGCCAGCAGTCAGGCCGAGGTGATCACCTATAATTCACCCCTCCACTTT. Protein: CASSQAEVITYNSPLHF.

V usage is TRBV5-4 and J usage is TRBJ2-1; D remains unclear. The germline gives CDR1 SGHNT, CDR2 YYREEE (reference sequence). Trimming removed 2 bases from V and 0 bases from J, with 9 bases in between. The CDR3 extends over 15 amino acids. CDR3 loop: CASSFLVSSYNEQFF. The DNA of the CDR3 is TGTGCCAGCAGCTTTCTAGTGAGCTCCTACAATGAGCAGTTCTTC. Combining the CDR3 with reference TRBV5-4 and TRBJ2-1 gives the whole variable domain ETGVTQSPTHLIKTRGQQVTLRCSSQSGHNTVSWYQQALGQGPQFIFQYYREEENGRGNFPPRFSGLQFPNYSSELNVNALELDDSALYLCASSFLVSSYNEQFFGPGTRLTVL.